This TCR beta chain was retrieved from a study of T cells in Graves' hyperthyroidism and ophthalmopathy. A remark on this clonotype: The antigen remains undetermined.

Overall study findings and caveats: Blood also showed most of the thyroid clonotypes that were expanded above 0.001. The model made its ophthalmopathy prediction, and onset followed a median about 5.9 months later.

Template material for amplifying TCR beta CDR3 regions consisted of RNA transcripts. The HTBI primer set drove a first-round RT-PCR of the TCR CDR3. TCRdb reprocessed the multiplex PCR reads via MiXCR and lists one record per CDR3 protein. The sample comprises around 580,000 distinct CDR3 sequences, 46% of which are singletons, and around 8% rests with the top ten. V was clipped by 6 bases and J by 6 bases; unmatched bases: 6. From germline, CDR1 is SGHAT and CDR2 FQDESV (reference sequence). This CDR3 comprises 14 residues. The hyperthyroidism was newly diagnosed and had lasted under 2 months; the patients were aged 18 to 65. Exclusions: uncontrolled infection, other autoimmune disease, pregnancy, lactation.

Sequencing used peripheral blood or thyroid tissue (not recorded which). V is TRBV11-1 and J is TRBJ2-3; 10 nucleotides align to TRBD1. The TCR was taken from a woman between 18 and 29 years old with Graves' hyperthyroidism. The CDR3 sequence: CASRTGTGDDTQYF. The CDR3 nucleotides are TGTGCCAGCAGGACCGGGACAGGGGACGATACGCAGTATTTT.